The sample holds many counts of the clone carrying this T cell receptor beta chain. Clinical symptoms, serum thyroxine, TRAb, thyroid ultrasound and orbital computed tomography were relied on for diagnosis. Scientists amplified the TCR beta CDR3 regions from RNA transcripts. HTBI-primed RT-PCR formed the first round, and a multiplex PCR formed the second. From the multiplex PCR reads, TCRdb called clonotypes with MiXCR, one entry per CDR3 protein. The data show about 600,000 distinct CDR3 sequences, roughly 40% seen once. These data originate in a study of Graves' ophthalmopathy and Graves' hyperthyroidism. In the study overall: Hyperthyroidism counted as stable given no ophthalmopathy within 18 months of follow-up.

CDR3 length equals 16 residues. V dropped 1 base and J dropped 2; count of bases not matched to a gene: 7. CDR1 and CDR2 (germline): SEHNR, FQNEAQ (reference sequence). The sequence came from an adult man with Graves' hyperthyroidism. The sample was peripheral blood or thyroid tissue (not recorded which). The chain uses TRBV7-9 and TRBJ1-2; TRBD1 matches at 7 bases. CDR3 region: CASSLGGQHANYGYTF. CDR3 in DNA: TGTGCCAGCAGCTTAGGGGGACAGCACGCCAACTATGGCTACACCTTC. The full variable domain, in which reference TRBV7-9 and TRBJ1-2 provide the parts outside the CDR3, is DTGVSQNPRHKITKRGQNVTFRCDPISEHNRLYWYRQTLGQGPEFLTYFQNEAQLEKSRLLSDRFSAERPKGSFSTLEIQRTEQGDSAMYLCASSLGGQHANYGYTFGSGTRLTVV.